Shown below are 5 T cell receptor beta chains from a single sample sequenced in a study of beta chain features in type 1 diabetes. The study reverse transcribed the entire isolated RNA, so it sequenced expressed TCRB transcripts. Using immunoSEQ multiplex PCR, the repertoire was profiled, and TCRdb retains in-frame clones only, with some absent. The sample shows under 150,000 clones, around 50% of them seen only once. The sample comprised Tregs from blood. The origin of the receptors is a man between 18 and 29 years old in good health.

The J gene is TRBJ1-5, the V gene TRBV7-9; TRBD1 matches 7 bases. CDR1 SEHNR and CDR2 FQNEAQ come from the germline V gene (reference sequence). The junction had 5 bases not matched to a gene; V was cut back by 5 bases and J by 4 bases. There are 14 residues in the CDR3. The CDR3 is CASSRDRVNQPQHF. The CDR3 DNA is TGTGCCAGCAGCAGAGACAGGGTAAATCAGCCCCAGCATTTT. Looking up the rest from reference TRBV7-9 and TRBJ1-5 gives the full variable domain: DTGVSQNPRHKITKRGQNVTFRCDPISEHNRLYWYRQTLGQGPEFLTYFQNEAQLEKSRLLSDRFSAERPKGSFSTLEIQRTEQGDSAMYLCASSRDRVNQPQHFGDGTRLSIL.

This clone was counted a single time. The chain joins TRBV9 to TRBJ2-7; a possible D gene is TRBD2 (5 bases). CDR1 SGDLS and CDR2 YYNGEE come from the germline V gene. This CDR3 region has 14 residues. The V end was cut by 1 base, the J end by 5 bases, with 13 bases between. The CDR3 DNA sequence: TGTGCCAGCAGCGTATTTTTAGACTACCACGAGCAGTACTTC. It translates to CASSVFLDYHEQYF.

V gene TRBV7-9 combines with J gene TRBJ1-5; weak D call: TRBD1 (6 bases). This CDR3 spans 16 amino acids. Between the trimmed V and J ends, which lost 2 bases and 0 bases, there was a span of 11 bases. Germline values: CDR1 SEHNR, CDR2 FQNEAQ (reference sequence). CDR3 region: CASSLTDSLSNQPQHF. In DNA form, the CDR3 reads TGTGCCAGCAGCTTAACGGACAGCCTTAGCAATCAGCCCCAGCATTTT.

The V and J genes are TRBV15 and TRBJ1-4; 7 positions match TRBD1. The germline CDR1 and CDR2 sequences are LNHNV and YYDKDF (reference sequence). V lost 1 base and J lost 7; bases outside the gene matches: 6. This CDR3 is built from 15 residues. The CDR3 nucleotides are TGTGCCACCAGCAGAGGGGGTAGGGACAGTGAAAAACTGTTTTTT. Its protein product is CATSRGGRDSEKLFF.

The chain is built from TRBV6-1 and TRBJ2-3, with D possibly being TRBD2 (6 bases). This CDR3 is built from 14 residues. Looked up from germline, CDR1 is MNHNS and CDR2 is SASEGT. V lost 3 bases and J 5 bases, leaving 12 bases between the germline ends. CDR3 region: CASSDDGGIDTQYF. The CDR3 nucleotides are TGTGCCAGCAGTGACGATGGAGGGATAGATACGCAGTATTTT.